Following are 26 T cell receptor beta chains from one sample sequenced in a study of T cell changes during pregnancy in multiple sclerosis. Using immunoSEQ multiplex PCR, the repertoire was profiled, and TCRdb retains in-frame clones only, with some absent. This sample has around 48,000 clones, with roughly 92% found just once. Specimen: CD4+ T cells from peripheral blood mononuclear cells, collected in the second trimester of pregnancy. The receptor source for this set is a female donor in good health, enrolled as a control in a pregnancy study.

The rearrangement links TRBV5-4 to TRBJ1-3; D is unresolved. V lost 4 bases and J 7 bases, leaving 12 bases between the germline ends. The CDR3 is 13 amino acids. Germline CDR1 and CDR2: SGHNT and YYREEE (reference sequence). CDR3 in amino acids: CASSVWSGNTIYF. CDR3 sequence (DNA): TGTGCCAGCAGCGTTTGGAGTGGGAACACCATATATTTT.

This chain links TRBV30 with TRBJ2-3, with TRBD2 matching 7 bases. Germline V gene lookup returns CDR1 GTSNPN and CDR2 SVGIG (reference sequence). The V and J ends lost 6 bases and 0 bases, in that order; junction bases with no gene match: 3. There are 13 residues in the CDR3. The DNA of the CDR3 is TGTGCCTGCTTACTAGCGAGCACAGATACGCAGTATTTT. Amino acid sequence: CACLLASTDTQYF.

This chain links TRBV9 with TRBJ2-1; TRBD2 agrees at 7 bases. There are 16 residues in the CDR3. Germline V CDR1 and CDR2: SGDLS, YYNGEE. The ends lost 0 bases at V and 4 bases at J; junction bases unmatched: 7. CDR3 loop: CASSVASLAAYNEQFF. The DNA of the CDR3 is TGTGCCAGCAGCGTAGCTTCCCTAGCGGCTTACAATGAGCAGTTCTTC. Together with reference TRBV9 and TRBJ2-1, the CDR3 gives the full variable domain: DSGVTQTPKHLITATGQRVTLRCSPRSGDLSVYWYQQSLDQGLQFLIQYYNGEERAKGNILERFSAQQFPDLHSELNLSSLELGDSALYFCASSVASLAAYNEQFFGPGTRLTVL.

CDR3 in amino acids: CSLIAGASDTQYF. CDR3 DNA sequence: TGCAGCCTTATAGCGGGAGCATCAGATACGCAGTATTTT. The J gene is TRBJ2-3, the V gene TRBV29-1, with 9 bases lining up with TRBD2. Germline loops: CDR1 SQVTM, CDR2 ANQGSEA. CDR3 length equals 13 residues. J was trimmed by 4 bases and V by 8 bases; bases with no gene match: 7.

The J gene is TRBJ1-3, the V gene TRBV25-1; 7 nucleotides align to TRBD1. The germline V gene encodes CDR1 MGHDK and CDR2 SYGVNS. With 3 bases clipped from V and 1 base from J, the junction kept 9 bases outside the gene matches. The CDR3 extends over 17 amino acids. Here the CDR3 DNA reads TGTGCCAGCAGTGACGAGGGGGCGCGGAGGTCTGGAAACACCATATATTTT. This codes for CASSDEGARRSGNTIYF.

The chain employs TRBV11-2 and TRBJ1-1, with 7 bases fitting TRBD1. Germline V lookup: CDR1 SGHAT, CDR2 FQNNGV. The CDR3 loop spans 14 amino acids. J was trimmed by 4 bases and V by 5 bases; bases with no gene match: 7. In nucleotides, the CDR3 is TGTGCCAGCAGCGTGGACAGGTCGGGCACTGAAGCTTTCTTT. Translated: CASSVDRSGTEAFF.

The V call is TRBV6-5, the J call TRBJ2-5; the match to TRBD1 covers 9 bases. V shed 7 bases, J shed 4 bases, and the junction held 7 bases outside the gene matches. From germline, CDR1 is MNHEY and CDR2 SVGAGI. The CDR3 loop spans 14 amino acids. The CDR3 reads CASTLQGAGETQYF. The CDR3 nucleotides read TGTGCCAGCACCTTACAGGGGGCTGGAGAGACCCAGTACTTC.

The chain joins TRBV27 to TRBJ1-6; no clear D. The ends were cut back, 7 bases at V and 10 bases at J, with 20 bases in the middle. Germline V lookup: CDR1 MNHEY, CDR2 SMNVEV (reference sequence). The CDR3 length is 15 residues. This CDR3 is CASNAGIKSVSPLHF. CDR3 sequence (DNA): TGTGCCAGCAACGCAGGAATTAAGTCGGTGTCACCCCTCCACTTT.

The J gene is TRBJ1-1, the V gene TRBV18; D is possibly TRBD1 (6 bases). The V end was cut by 0 bases, the J end by 7 bases, with 9 bases between. In germline, CDR1 is KGHSH, CDR2 LQKENI. The CDR3 contains 13 residues. The CDR3 is CASSPPTGDEAFF. The DNA of the CDR3 is TGTGCCAGCTCACCACCGACAGGAGATGAAGCTTTCTTT.

The rearrangement uses TRBV19 and TRBJ1-2; no definite D call. The CDR3 sequence is 15 residues long. Trimming removed 5 bases at V and 0 bases at J, with 13 bases between. CDR1 LNHDA and CDR2 SQIVND come from the germline V gene (reference sequence). This CDR3 is CASSPRLPANYGYTF. Written as DNA, the CDR3 is TGTGCCAGTAGTCCGAGACTCCCAGCTAACTATGGCTACACCTTC.

The CDR3, as DNA: TGCAGCGTTGAAGATCGGCGGGGCCTCACTGAAGCTTTCTTT. As protein: CSVEDRRGLTEAFF. The chain employs TRBV29-1 and TRBJ1-1, with D tentatively TRBD1 (5 bases). CDR1 is SQVTM, CDR2 ANQGSEA, per germline. The V and J ends lost 0 bases and 4 bases respectively, with 12 bases between them. The CDR3 extends over 14 amino acids. Full variable domain (missing parts from reference TRBV29-1 and TRBJ1-1): SAVISQKPSRDICQRGTSLTIQCQVDSQVTMMFWYRQQPGQSLTLIATANQGSEATYESGFVIDKFPISRPNLTFSTLTVSNMSPEDSSIYLCSVEDRRGLTEAFFGQGTRLTVV.

V gene TRBV5-5 combines with J gene TRBJ1-2; D not certain. The CDR3 loop spans 16 amino acids. V was trimmed by 0 bases and J by 2 bases, leaving 14 bases between them. Germline V gene data show CDR1 as SGHKS and CDR2 as YYEKEE (reference sequence). The CDR3 DNA follows: TGTGCCAGCAGCTTGGACTCAACCAGAGGGAACTATGGCTACACCTTC. Protein sequence: CASSLDSTRGNYGYTF.

The chain is built from TRBV23-1 and TRBJ2-5; 11 positions match TRBD2. TRBV23-1 is an open reading frame whose function is uncertain. Trimming took 7 bases from V and 4 from J; bases not matched to a gene: 14. The CDR3 runs 17 residues. CDR3 protein: CASILETSGSPSETQYF. CDR3 in DNA: TGCGCCAGCATACTAGAAACTAGCGGGAGCCCCTCAGAGACCCAGTACTTC.

The rearrangement links TRBV29-1 to TRBJ2-3; 9 positions match TRBD2. The CDR3 spans 16 residues. With V trimmed by 6 bases and J by 0 bases, 10 bases remained unmatched. CDR1 and CDR2 (germline): SQVTM, ANQGSEA. The CDR3 DNA is TGCAGCGTCCCGGGACTAGCAGACGCTAGCACAGATACGCAGTATTTT. Its translation is CSVPGLADASTDTQYF.

This clone was seen only once. The chain couples TRBV6-1 to TRBJ2-2; TRBD2 matches at 7 bases. Germline trimming cut 5 bases from V and 7 bases from J; bases unmatched to any gene: 4. Looked up from germline, CDR1 is MNHNS and CDR2 is SASEGT. The CDR3 is 13 amino acids. The CDR3 here is CASSLSGGGELFF. CDR3 coding DNA: TGTGCCAGCAGTCTATCGGGGGGCGGGGAGCTGTTTTTT.

J is TRBJ2-1 and V is TRBV30, with 7 bases aligning to TRBD2. The CDR3 spans 15 residues. Germline trimming cut 4 bases from V and 8 bases from J; bases unmatched to any gene: 14. Germline V lookup: CDR1 GTSNPN, CDR2 SVGIG (reference sequence). The CDR3 DNA reads as TGTGCCTGGATGGTCTTCGGGAGGAGTGGAGATGAGCAGTTCTTC. It encodes CAWMVFGRSGDEQFF.

This clone was counted once. The chain couples TRBV15 to TRBJ1-5; 8 bases line up with TRBD1. With 5 bases clipped from V and 9 bases from J, the junction kept 9 bases outside the gene matches. Per germline, CDR1 LNHNV and CDR2 YYDKDF (reference sequence). The CDR3 totals 14 residues. The CDR3 reads CATSQQGGAWPQHF. In DNA form, the CDR3 reads TGTGCCACCAGCCAACAGGGGGGGGCCTGGCCCCAGCATTTT.

V is TRBV4-1 and J is TRBJ2-7, with 9 bases aligning to TRBD1. Germline V CDR1 and CDR2: MGHRA, YSYEKL. The CDR3 sequence is 15 residues long. V gave up 3 bases and J gave up 6 bases; unmatched junction bases: 9. CDR3 in amino acids: CASSHFQQGAGEQYF. Written as DNA, the CDR3 is TGCGCCAGCAGCCACTTCCAACAGGGGGCAGGCGAGCAGTACTTC.

The gene calls are TRBV5-1 and TRBJ2-3; the D is unclear. V lost 3 bases to trimming and J lost 2 bases, with 7 bases between them. The CDR3 spans 13 residues. Germline CDR1 and CDR2: SGHRS and YFSETQ. CDR3: CASSSRYTDTQYF. The CDR3 DNA sequence: TGCGCCAGCAGCTCCAGGTACACAGATACGCAGTATTTT.

The chain is built from TRBV7-9 and TRBJ2-7; perhaps TRBD1 as D (6 bases). Looked up from germline, CDR1 is SEHNR and CDR2 is FQNEAQ (reference sequence). The length of the CDR3 is 13 residues. Trimming removed 4 bases from V and 3 bases from J, with 10 bases in between. This CDR3 is CASSYGTLYEQYF. The CDR3, as DNA: TGTGCCAGCAGCTATGGGACACTCTACGAGCAGTACTTC.

This clone was seen once. The rearrangement uses TRBV5-1 and TRBJ2-7; TRBD1 aligns across 8 bases. The germline CDR1 and CDR2 sequences are SGHRS and YFSETQ. CDR3 length: 15 amino acids. Trimming cost V 0 bases and J 1 base; bases outside gene matches: 3. The CDR3 DNA is TGCGCCAGCAGCTTGGGGACAGGGACTTCCTACGAGCAGTACTTC. Translating it yields CASSLGTGTSYEQYF.

This clone was detected only a few times. This chain joins TRBV7-8 and TRBJ1-2, with a possible D match to TRBD1 (5 bases). The germline V and J ends were trimmed by 1 base and 8 bases, with 20 bases remaining between them. This CDR3 is 16 amino acids long. Germline CDR1 SGHVS, CDR2 FQNEAQ. CDR3 nucleotides: TGTGCCAGCAGCTTAGAAGGACAAGCCGGGCGGTGGGGCTACACCTTC. Translating gives CASSLEGQAGRWGYTF.

The V and J genes are TRBV4-1 and TRBJ2-3; 8 nucleotides line up with TRBD1. The junction had 3 bases not matched to a gene; V was cut back by 7 bases and J by 3 bases. The CDR3 is 13 amino acids. CDR1 MGHRA and CDR2 YSYEKL come from the germline V gene. The CDR3 sequence: CASNDRGTDTQYF. CDR3 coding DNA: TGCGCCAGCAACGACAGGGGAACAGATACGCAGTATTTT.

This chain uses TRBV7-2 with TRBJ1-1; 7 bases match TRBD1. V gave up 7 bases and J gave up 4 bases; unmatched junction bases: 9. The CDR3 length is 14 residues. Germline-derived CDR1 and CDR2 are SGHTA and FQGNSA. In nucleotides, the CDR3 is TGTGCCAGCACCTGGGACAGCGAGGGCACTGAAGCTTTCTTT. Amino acids: CASTWDSEGTEAFF.

This chain joins TRBV4-1 and TRBJ1-6; 8 bases align to TRBD1. CDR3 length equals 18 residues. CDR1 is MGHRA and CDR2 is YSYEKL in the germline V gene. V gave up 3 bases and J gave up 3 bases; unmatched junction bases: 10. CDR3 bases: TGCGCCAGCAGCCAGGGACAGGCGCTGCGCCACTATAATTCACCCCTCCACTTT. It translates to CASSQGQALRHYNSPLHF.

The chain combines TRBV7-2 with TRBJ2-7, with D hard to call. This CDR3 region has 15 residues. Germline CDR1 is SGHTA and CDR2 is FQGNSA. Deletions cut 3 bases from V and 0 bases from J, with 12 bases between. CDR3 nucleotides: TGTGCCAGCAGCTTTACCTTTGAGAGCTCCTACGAGCAGTACTTC. Protein sequence: CASSFTFESSYEQYF.